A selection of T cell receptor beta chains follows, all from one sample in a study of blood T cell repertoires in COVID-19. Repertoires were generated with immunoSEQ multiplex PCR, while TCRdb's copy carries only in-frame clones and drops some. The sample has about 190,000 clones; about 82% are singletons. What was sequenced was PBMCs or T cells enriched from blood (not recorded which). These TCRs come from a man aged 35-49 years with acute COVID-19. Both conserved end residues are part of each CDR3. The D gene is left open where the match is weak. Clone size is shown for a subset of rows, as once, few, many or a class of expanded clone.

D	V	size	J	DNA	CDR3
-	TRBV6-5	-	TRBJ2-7	TGTGCCAGCAGTTACCCCGGGGCCTACGAGCAGTACTTC	CASSYPGAYEQYF
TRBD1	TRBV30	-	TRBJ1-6	TGTGCCTGGGCTCAGGGGCCCGGGACAGCTAATTCACCCCTCCACTTT	CAWAQGPGTANSPLHF
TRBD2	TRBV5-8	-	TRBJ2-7	TGTGCCAGCAGCCTCGGACTAGCGGGAGTCGAGCAGTACTTC	CASSLGLAGVEQYF
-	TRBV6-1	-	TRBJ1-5	TGTGCCAGCAGTGACAGGGGAGTTAGGCAGCCCCAGCATTTT	CASSDRGVRQPQHF
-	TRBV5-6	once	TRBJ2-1	TGTGCCAGCACCTTCACGTACACAGGGTTTGGGGAGCAGTTCTTC	CASTFTYTGFGEQFF
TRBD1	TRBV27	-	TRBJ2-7	TGTGCCAGCGGGACAGGGGGCCTTTTCGAGCAGTACTTC	CASGTGGLFEQYF
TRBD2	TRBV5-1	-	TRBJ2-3	TGCGCCAGCAGTCTGGGAGCGGGAGTATCAGATACGCAGTATTTT	CASSLGAGVSDTQYF
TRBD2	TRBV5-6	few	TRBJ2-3	TGTGCCAGCAGCGGGACTAGCGGCACAGATACGCAGTATTTT	CASSGTSGTDTQYF
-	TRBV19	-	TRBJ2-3	TGTGCCAGTAGTATAGCTAGGACAAGCCCCGATACGCAGTATTTT	CASSIARTSPDTQYF
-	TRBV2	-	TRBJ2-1	TGTGCCAGCATAGCAGGGCGCTACAATGAGCAGTTCTTC	CASIAGRYNEQFF
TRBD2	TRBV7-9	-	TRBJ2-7	TGTGCCAGCAGCGCTCGAGCGGGAATGGCCTACGAGCAGTACTTC	CASSARAGMAYEQYF
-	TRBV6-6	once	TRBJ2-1	TGTGCCAGCAGGACCCGCCTGCAGGCGGTTAGGGGTGAGCAGTTCTTC	CASRTRLQAVRGEQFF
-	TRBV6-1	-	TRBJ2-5	TGTGCCAGCAGTGAATGGGTGTTGGGGCTAGGGGAGACCCAGTACTTC	CASSEWVLGLGETQYF
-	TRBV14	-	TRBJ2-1	TGTGCCAGCAGCCAAGATCGGGGCTACAATGAGCAGTTCTTC	CASSQDRGYNEQFF
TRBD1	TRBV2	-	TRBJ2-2	TGTGCCAGCAGTGAGCCAGGGGGCCTTGGCGGGGAGCTGTTTTTT	CASSEPGGLGGELFF
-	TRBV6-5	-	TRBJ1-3	TGTGCCAGCAGGCTGGACTACTCTGGAAACACCATATATTTT	CASRLDYSGNTIYF
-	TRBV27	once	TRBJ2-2	TGTGCCAGCAGCCCTCCAGGGAACACCGGGGAGCTGTTTTTT	CASSPPGNTGELFF
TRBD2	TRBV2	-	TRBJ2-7	TGTGCCAGCAGTGAATGGGAGGGACGCGAGCAGTACTTC	CASSEWEGREQYF
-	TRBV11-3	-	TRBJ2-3	TGTGCCAGCAGCTCAAGGGGCCGCGTTACAGATACGCAGTATTTT	CASSSRGRVTDTQYF
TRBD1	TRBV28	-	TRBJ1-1	TGTGCCAGCAGTCCCGGCGGACAGGGGAACACTGAAGCTTTCTTT	CASSPGGQGNTEAFF
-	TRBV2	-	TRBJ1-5	TGTGCCAGCAGTGAAAATAGACAGAGCAATCAGCCCCAGCATTTT	CASSENRQSNQPQHF
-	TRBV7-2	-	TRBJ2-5	TGTGCCAGCAGCTTAGTTACGGACAAACAAGAGACCCAGTACTTC	CASSLVTDKQETQYF
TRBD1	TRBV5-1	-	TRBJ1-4	TGCGCCAGCAGGGACAGGGATGAAAAACTGTTTTTT	CASRDRDEKLFF
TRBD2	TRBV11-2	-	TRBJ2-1	TGTGCCAGCAGCTTGGGGACTAGCAGCAATGAGCAGTTCTTC	CASSLGTSSNEQFF
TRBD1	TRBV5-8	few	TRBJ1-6	TGTGCCAGCAGCCAAACAGGGGGCACAAATTCACCCCTCCACTTT	CASSQTGGTNSPLHF
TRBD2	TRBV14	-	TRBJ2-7	TGTGCCAGCAGCTCTCTAGCGGGCGTTTCCTACGAGCAGTACTTC	CASSSLAGVSYEQYF
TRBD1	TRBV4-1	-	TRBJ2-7	TGCGCCAGCAGCCAAACGGGACAGGGTGCCTACGAGCAGTACTTC	CASSQTGQGAYEQYF
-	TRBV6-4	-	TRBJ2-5	TGTGCCAGCAGTCGGGACATCCAAGAGACCCAGTACTTC	CASSRDIQETQYF
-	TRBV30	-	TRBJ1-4	TGTGCCTGGAGTACCGCGACAGGCGGGAATGAAAAACTGTTTTTT	CAWSTATGGNEKLFF
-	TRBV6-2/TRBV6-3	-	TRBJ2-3	TGTGCCAGCAGCCACCAACTCGGCACAGATACGCAGTATTTT	CASSHQLGTDTQYF
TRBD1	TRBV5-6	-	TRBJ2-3	TGTGCCAGCTACGGACAGGGCACAGATACGCAGTATTTT	CASYGQGTDTQYF
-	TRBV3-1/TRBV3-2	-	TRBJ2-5	TGTGCCAGCAGCCAACCCTCCCCAGGGGAGACCCAGTACTTC	CASSQPSPGETQYF
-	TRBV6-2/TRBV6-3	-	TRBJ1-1	TGTGCCAGCAGTTTATACCGGGAGATTGAAGCTTTCTTT	CASSLYREIEAFF
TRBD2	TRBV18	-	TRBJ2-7	TGTGCCAGCTCACCATCACTAGCGGGAGTATCCGAGCAGTACTTC	CASSPSLAGVSEQYF
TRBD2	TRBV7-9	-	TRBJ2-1	TGTGCCAGCAGCTTTAGTAGCGGGAGACCCATCAATGAGCAGTTCTTC	CASSFSSGRPINEQFF
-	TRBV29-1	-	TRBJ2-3	TGCAGCGTTTATCGGGGAGATACGCAGTATTTT	CSVYRGDTQYF
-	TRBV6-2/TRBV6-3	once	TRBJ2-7	TGTGCCAGCAGCCGACCCCTAGCGCCCGTCTCCTACGAGCAGTACTTC	CASSRPLAPVSYEQYF
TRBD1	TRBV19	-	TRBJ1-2	TGTGCCAGTAGGGCGATTGCAGGGGGGAACTATGGCTACACCTTC	CASRAIAGGNYGYTF
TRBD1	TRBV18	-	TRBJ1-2	TGTGCCAGCGCCTCAGTCACAGGGGATCACTATGGCTACACCTTC	CASASVTGDHYGYTF
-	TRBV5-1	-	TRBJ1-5	TGCGCCAGCGCCCCCTCGGGGGGTAATCAGCCCCAGCATTTT	CASAPSGGNQPQHF
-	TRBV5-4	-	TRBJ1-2	TGTGCCAGCAGCCGATTTGGAGCAGGGCAATATGGCTACACCTTC	CASSRFGAGQYGYTF
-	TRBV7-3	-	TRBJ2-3	TGTGCCAGCAGCTCACCGGGACTGATCACAGATACGCAGTATTTT	CASSSPGLITDTQYF
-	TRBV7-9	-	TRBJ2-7	TGTGCCAGCAGCCTGCTGGCGGGCTCCTACGAGCAGTACTTC	CASSLLAGSYEQYF
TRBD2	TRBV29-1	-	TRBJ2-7	TGCAGCGTTGTGTCCGGCGGGAGGGCCTACGAGCAGTACTTC	CSVVSGGRAYEQYF
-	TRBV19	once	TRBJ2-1	TGTGCCAGTAGTATGGCTAGCCTCTCCTACAATGAGCAGTTCTTC	CASSMASLSYNEQFF
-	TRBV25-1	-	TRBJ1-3	TGTGCCAGCAGCGCGCAGGGCCCCGTTGGAAACACCATATATTTT	CASSAQGPVGNTIYF
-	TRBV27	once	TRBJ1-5	TGTGCCGCCTCGGAAGTAGGAGGGAATCAGCCCCAGCATTTT	CAASEVGGNQPQHF
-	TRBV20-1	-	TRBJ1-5	TGCAGTGCTAGTGGGGTTAAAGAGGGTTATCAGCCCCAGCATTTT	CSASGVKEGYQPQHF
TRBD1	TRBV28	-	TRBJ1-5	TGTGCCAGCAGTTTGTACAGGGGGACAGCCCAGCATTTT	CASSLYRGTAQHF
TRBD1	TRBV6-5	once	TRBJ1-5	TGTGCCAGCACCCCGACAGGGGGCACTCAGCCCCAGCATTTT	CASTPTGGTQPQHF
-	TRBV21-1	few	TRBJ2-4	TGTGCCAGCAGGTCCCACCTAGCGGGAGGGGAGCGGACCAAAAACATTCAGTACTTC	CASRSHLAGGERTKNIQYF
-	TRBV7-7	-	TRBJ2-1	TGTGCCAGCAGCTGGGGCGGGGCGTACAATGAGCAGTTCTTC	CASSWGGAYNEQFF